Listed here are 24 T cell receptor beta chains from one sample, sequenced in a study of shared clonotypes between healthy human individuals. The repertoire was sequenced with immunoSEQ multiplex PCR; TCRdb's copy has only in-frame clones and lacks some. The sample has roughly 200,000 clones; about 66% are singletons. The sequenced sample consisted of memory CD4+ T cells sorted from blood. The sample's subset: CD45RA-negative fraction. Every receptor here comes from a young man in good health.

V usage is TRBV9 and J usage is TRBJ2-2; a weak D match, TRBD2 (6 bases). V was pared by 0 bases and J by 5 bases, with 20 bases between. CDR1 is SGDLS, CDR2 YYNGEE, per germline. The CDR3 has 18 residues. Here the CDR3 DNA reads TGTGCCAGCAGCGTAGCCGCCGCCGGCGCGGGATGGACCGGGGAGCTGTTTTTT. This codes for CASSVAAAGAGWTGELFF.

For this clone: Other DNA sequences within the sample encode an identical CDR3. The chain carries TRBV5-1 and TRBJ1-1; TRBD1 matches 8 bases. This CDR3 has 15 amino acids. Germline CDR1 SGHRS, CDR2 YFSETQ. J lost 4 bases, V lost 5 bases, and 10 bases had no gene match. The CDR3 region has the DNA TGCGCCAGCAGTCTTGAGGACAGGGAGTCCACTGAAGCTTTCTTT. It specifies CASSLEDRESTEAFF.

This clone has just one count. This chain links TRBV5-4 with TRBJ1-1; the match to TRBD1 covers 7 bases. The V segment lost 3 bases and the J segment 3 bases; nucleotides outside the gene matches: 5. Germline CDR1 is SGHNT and CDR2 is YYREEE (reference sequence). This CDR3 has 14 amino acids. The CDR3 protein is CASSSGGLDTEAFF. The CDR3, as DNA: TGTGCCAGCAGCTCAGGGGGTTTGGACACTGAAGCTTTCTTT.

V and J are TRBV20-1 and TRBJ1-4, with D maybe TRBD1 (5 bases). V was cut by 6 bases and J by 11 bases, with 13 bases left in between. The CDR3 consists of 11 residues. Germline CDR1 reads DFQATT; CDR2 reads SNEGSKA (reference sequence). The CDR3: CSAEQDTKLFF. The DNA for the CDR3 is TGCAGTGCAGAACAGGATACGAAACTGTTTTTT.

J is TRBJ1-1 and V is TRBV5-6; no definite D call. Trimming took 2 bases from V and 4 from J, leaving 15 bases between them. Germline lookup yields CDR1 SGHDT and CDR2 YYEEEE. This CDR3 region has 15 residues. CDR3 DNA sequence: TGTGCCAGCAGCTTCGCGCCGACATCCGGCACTGAAGCTTTCTTT. Protein: CASSFAPTSGTEAFF.

The J gene is TRBJ2-2, the V gene TRBV18; 7 nucleotides match TRBD2. Trimming removed 2 bases from V and 5 bases from J; junction bases left unmatched: 11. This CDR3 contains 17 residues. The germline V gene has CDR1 KGHSH and CDR2 LQKENI. The CDR3 DNA reads TGTGCCAGCTCACCAATGGCTAGCGGAGTAAGAACCGGGGAGCTGTTTTTT. This encodes CASSPMASGVRTGELFF.

The CDR3 protein is CASSLQDRYAYEQYF. Written as DNA, the CDR3 is TGTGCCAGCAGTTTACAGGACAGGTATGCCTACGAGCAGTACTTC. This sequence joins TRBV28 and TRBJ2-7, with TRBD1 identical over 7 bases. This CDR3 contains 15 residues. Per the germline V gene, CDR1 is MDHEN and CDR2 is SYDVKM. The junction had 6 bases not matched to a gene; V was cut back by 2 bases and J by 2 bases.

The chain has TRBV19 and TRBJ1-1; D not resolved. This CDR3 has 14 residues. Between the trimmed V and J ends, which lost 0 bases and 7 bases, there was a span of 12 bases. Looked up from germline, CDR1 is LNHDA and CDR2 is SQIVND (reference sequence). CDR3 in DNA: TGTGCCAGTAGTATAGATAACGGGATCGGTGAAGCTTTCTTT. This sequence encodes CASSIDNGIGEAFF.

The chain links TRBV29-1 to TRBJ1-1; TRBD1 might be the D (5 bases). This CDR3 has 14 residues. CDR1 SQVTM and CDR2 ANQGSEA come from the germline V gene. V lost 3 bases, J lost 11 bases, and 22 bases lay in between. The CDR3 DNA reads as TGCAGCGTTGAGCTTTCATCGGGGCAGAACCGGGCTTTCTTT. Its translation: CSVELSSGQNRAFF.

This clone showed up many times. This specimen includes other DNA sequences encoding the same CDR3. V usage is TRBV5-1 and J usage is TRBJ2-1, with 12 bases that match TRBD2. V lost 2 bases to trimming and J lost 3 bases; unmatched junction nucleotides: 3. The CDR3 is made up of 16 amino acids. Germline CDR1 is SGHRS and CDR2 is YFSETQ. This CDR3 reads CASSLLAGGGYNEQFF. CDR3 DNA sequence: TGCGCCAGCAGCTTACTAGCGGGAGGCGGCTACAATGAGCAGTTCTTC.

This chain connects TRBV5-5 to TRBJ2-5, with TRBD2 identical over 8 bases. This CDR3 is built from 13 residues. Per the germline V gene, CDR1 is SGHKS and CDR2 is YYEKEE (reference sequence). Trimming took 2 bases from V and 4 from J; bases not matched to a gene: 1. CDR3 nucleotide sequence: TGTGCCAGCAGCTTAGGACTAGCAGAGACCCAGTACTTC. This gives the protein CASSLGLAETQYF.

The chain links TRBV25-1 to TRBJ2-2, with TRBD2 identical over 7 bases. This CDR3 has 17 residues. Germline V lookup: CDR1 MGHDK, CDR2 SYGVNS. Trimming at V came to 1 base and at J to 3 bases, leaving 8 bases not matched to a gene. The CDR3 DNA follows: TGTGCCAGCAGTGAATTGGGAGGGAGGGGCGACACCGGGGAGCTGTTTTTT. Its translation: CASSELGGRGDTGELFF. Combining the CDR3 with reference TRBV25-1 and TRBJ2-2 gives the whole variable domain EADIYQTPRYLVIGTGKKITLECSQTMGHDKMYWYQQDPGMELHLIHYSYGVNSTEKGDLSSESTVSRIRTEHFPLTLESARPSHTSQYLCASSELGGRGDTGELFFGEGSRLTVL.

V is TRBV6-1 and J is TRBJ2-1, with D possibly being TRBD1 or TRBD2 (5 bases each). The germline CDR1 and CDR2 sequences are MNHNS and SASEGT. CDR3 size: 13 residues. Between the trimmed V and J ends, which lost 7 bases and 2 bases, there was a span of 9 bases. The CDR3, as DNA: TGTGCCAGCAACGGGGCCGCCTACAATGAGCAGTTCTTC. Translation gives CASNGAAYNEQFF.

The chain joins TRBV19 to TRBJ2-3, with 9 bases fitting TRBD2. J lost 2 bases, V lost 3 bases, and 6 bases had no gene match. This CDR3 spans 16 amino acids. Germline CDR1 LNHDA, CDR2 SQIVND (reference sequence). The CDR3 region is CASSIPSGTLTDTQYF. The CDR3 DNA reads TGTGCCAGTAGTATTCCTAGCGGGACCCTCACAGATACGCAGTATTTT.

V usage is TRBV28 and J usage is TRBJ2-7; the D gene is possibly TRBD1 (5 bases). V was clipped by 7 bases and J by 9 bases, with 28 bases between them. This CDR3 region has 16 residues. The germline V gene has CDR1 MDHEN and CDR2 SYDVKM. The DNA of the CDR3 is TGTGCCAGCACCCCTAAACTCAGGGCAGGGCTAAGAGCGCAGTACTTC. Its protein product is CASTPKLRAGLRAQYF.

This chain uses TRBV27 with TRBJ2-7; D possibly corresponds to TRBD2 (6 bases). The CDR3 loop spans 14 amino acids. V was pared by 2 bases and J by 4 bases, with 12 bases between. CDR1 is MNHEY and CDR2 is SMNVEV in the germline V gene (reference sequence). CDR3 DNA: TGTGCCAGCAGTTTAGGGCCCGGAGGGTACGAGCAGTACTTC. Translated: CASSLGPGGYEQYF.

This sequence joins TRBV19 and TRBJ2-1; D may be TRBD2 (7 bases). This CDR3 is built from 16 residues. Trimming left V 7 bases short and J 6 bases short, with 22 bases between. Germline values: CDR1 LNHDA, CDR2 SQIVND (reference sequence). CDR3 sequence reads: CASTSGEGQRLNEQFF. The CDR3 DNA reads TGTGCCAGTACCTCAGGGGAGGGACAACGACTCAATGAGCAGTTCTTC.

The chain couples TRBV7-9 to TRBJ2-3, with a tentative D call TRBD1 (6 bases). The V end lost 3 bases, the J end lost 0 bases, and 22 bases lay between the germline ends. The CDR3 covers 19 residues. Germline CDR1 is SEHNR and CDR2 is FQNEAQ (reference sequence). The CDR3 loop is CASSFRISRGMGSTDTQYF. The CDR3 DNA reads as TGTGCCAGCAGCTTTCGGATTTCCAGGGGAATGGGGAGCACAGATACGCAGTATTTT.

In its sample, this clone was seen a few times. The sample holds other DNA sequences that translate to the same CDR3. The V gene is TRBV5-1, the J gene TRBJ2-2; 8 positions match TRBD2. This CDR3 contains 15 residues. Trimming took 1 base from V and 4 from J; bases not matched to a gene: 3. Per the germline V gene, CDR1 is SGHRS and CDR2 is YFSETQ. In nucleotides, the CDR3 is TGCGCCAGCAGCTTGACTAGCGGCCGCACCGGGGAGCTGTTTTTT. Translated: CASSLTSGRTGELFF.

This clone has only a few counts. The chain links TRBV19 to TRBJ2-7, with 11 bases aligning to TRBD1. This CDR3 is 15 amino acids long. V lost 6 bases to trimming and J lost 3 bases; unmatched junction nucleotides: 7. In germline, CDR1 is LNHDA, CDR2 SQIVND (reference sequence). The CDR3 spells CASSKDRGRRYEQYF. For the CDR3, the DNA is TGTGCCAGTAGCAAGGACAGGGGGCGCCGCTACGAGCAGTACTTC.

The chain uses TRBV6-6 and TRBJ2-1, with D perhaps TRBD2 (6 bases). CDR1 MNHNY and CDR2 SVGAGI come from the germline V gene (reference sequence). There are 15 residues in the CDR3. Trimming took 4 bases from V and 0 from J, leaving 10 bases between them. The CDR3 region is CASSSGTASYNEQFF. Written as DNA, the CDR3 is TGTGCCAGCAGTTCGGGGACTGCCTCCTACAATGAGCAGTTCTTC.

This chain links TRBV18 with TRBJ1-1; D possibly corresponds to TRBD1 (6 bases). V gave up 9 bases and J gave up 4 bases, with 21 bases separating them. The CDR3 loop spans 15 amino acids. Germline V gene sequence: CDR1 KGHSH, CDR2 LQKENI. The CDR3 region is CASFTGSSGVTEAFF. CDR3 coding DNA: TGTGCCAGTTTTACAGGGAGCAGCGGGGTCACTGAAGCTTTCTTT. The full variable domain, its missing parts supplied by reference TRBV18 and TRBJ1-1, is NAGVMQNPRHLVRRRGQEARLRCSPMKGHSHVYWYRQLPEEGLKFMVYLQKENIIDESGMPKERFSAEFPKEGPSILRIQQVVRGDSAAYFCASFTGSSGVTEAFFGQGTRLTVV.

The chain employs TRBV6-6 and TRBJ2-2, with D possibly being TRBD2 (6 bases). V gave up 6 bases and J gave up 1 base, with 12 bases separating them. CDR3 length: 15 amino acids. Germline CDR1 and CDR2: MNHNY and SVGAGI (reference sequence). The CDR3 DNA sequence: TGTGCCAGCAGAGACTGGGGAGGGAACACCGGGGAGCTGTTTTTT. As protein: CASRDWGGNTGELFF.

This clone was recorded once. CDR3 in DNA: TGTGCCACTGCAGACAGGGGGCATTACGAGCAGTACTTC. Amino acid sequence: CATADRGHYEQYF. V is TRBV19 and J is TRBJ2-7, with 10 bases lining up with TRBD1. V shed 10 bases and J 4 bases; nucleotides not matched to a gene: 7. This CDR3 region has 13 residues. Germline V lookup: CDR1 LNHDA, CDR2 SQIVND (reference sequence).